The entry below describes one T cell receptor beta chain. Other DNA sequences in the same sample also yield this CDR3. This CDR3 region has 16 residues. V dropped 1 base and J dropped 0 bases, with 9 bases sitting between them. Per the germline V gene, CDR1 is LNHDA and CDR2 is SQIVND (reference sequence). This specimen belongs to a study of blood T cell repertoires in COVID-19. Study-wide background: Italy, Spain and the United States were the sources of the convalescent and acute COVID-19 samples. The analysed material was cDNA or gDNA that came from T cells, B-cell-depleted T cells, or PBMCs.

How the authors handled the data: Cell counts per sample came from amplifying reference gene primers. TCRdb's copy holds only in-frame clones and misses some; the assay was immunoSEQ multiplex PCR. The V and J calls and clone size are taken from that table; D and trimming were inferred from the DNA. This table holds around 130,000 clones, approximately 84% found once. The sample consisted of peripheral blood. The sequence was collected from a human donor in a cohort sampled during active COVID-19. The rearrangement joins TRBV19 to TRBJ2-2, with a weak D call TRBD2 (6 bases). This chain's CDR3 is CASSIAGTSNTGELFF. For the CDR3, the DNA is TGTGCCAGTAGTATAGCTGGGACTTCGAACACCGGGGAGCTGTTTTTT.